The 9 T cell receptor beta chains given below trace back to one sample, sequenced in a study of blood T cells in healthy people across ages. A J-beta primer mix and a sample-barcoded 5' primer were used in a second PCR of about 7 to 12 cycles. Each CDR3 protein gets one entry after TCRdb re-called the 5' RACE reads with MiXCR. The sample yields 980,000 or so distinct CDR3 sequences, about 48% seen once. Sequencing input: blood. The receptors were gathered from a man aged 30 to 45 in good health.

This chain connects TRBV10-3 to TRBJ2-3; D might be TRBD1 (6 bases). The length of the CDR3 is 15 residues. V dropped 0 bases and J dropped 4 bases, with 11 bases sitting between them. CDR1 and CDR2 from the germline V gene are ENHRY and SYGVKD. CDR3 in amino acids: CAISESTGGADTQYF. The CDR3 nucleotides read TGTGCCATCAGTGAGTCGACTGGGGGCGCAGATACGCAGTATTTT.

This chain joins TRBV28 and TRBJ2-1, with 9 bases identical to TRBD2. The J segment lost 5 bases and the V segment lost 4 bases, leaving 12 bases of the junction unmatched. Per germline, CDR1 MDHEN and CDR2 SYDVKM. CDR3 size: 17 residues. CDR3 residues: CASSSRFLRGGHNEQFF. The CDR3 nucleotides are TGTGCCAGCAGTTCCCGCTTTTTGCGGGGGGGCCACAATGAGCAGTTCTTC.

The sample holds a few counts of this clonotype. The chain is built from TRBV7-2 and TRBJ2-3; D ambiguous. The V and J ends lost 2 bases and 6 bases respectively, with 9 bases between them. Germline V CDR1 and CDR2: SGHTA, FQGNSA. CDR3 length equals 13 residues. CDR3 in DNA: TGTGCCAGCAGCTTATCTTTTCCCGATACGCAGTATTTT. Translation gives CASSLSFPDTQYF.

This clonotype was recorded at least ten times. The chain employs TRBV4-2 and TRBJ1-2; weak D call: TRBD1 (5 bases). Trimming left V 5 bases short and J 0 bases short, with 10 bases between. The length of the CDR3 is 14 residues. Germline V gene lookup returns CDR1 LGHNA and CDR2 YNFKEQ. DNA of the CDR3: TGTGCCAGCAGCGTGGACAAGACTAACTATGGCTACACCTTC. It translates to CASSVDKTNYGYTF.

In regard to this clonotype: One base away lies a much larger clone, so this may be a sequencing read error. V gene TRBV4-1 combines with J gene TRBJ2-7, with 9 nucleotides matching TRBD1. CDR1 MGHRA and CDR2 YSYEKL come from the germline V gene. The CDR3 is made up of 16 amino acids. The trim removed 5 bases at V and 7 bases at J, leaving 15 bases unmatched. The CDR3 region is CASSSRDRALYNEQYF. In DNA form, the CDR3 reads TGCGCCAGCAGCTCCCGGGACAGGGCCCTCTACAATGAGCAGTACTTC.

The rearrangement uses TRBV5-1 and TRBJ2-7; 11 bases are shared with TRBD2. Germline V CDR1 and CDR2: SGHRS, YFSETQ. The J segment lost 2 bases and the V segment lost 1 base, leaving 2 bases of the junction unmatched. This CDR3 contains 15 residues. The CDR3 reads CASSLIAGGTYEQYF. CDR3 nucleotide sequence: TGCGCCAGCAGCTTGATAGCGGGGGGGACCTACGAGCAGTACTTC.

The V gene is TRBV4-2, the J gene TRBJ2-7; TRBD2 matches 11 bases. The DNA end favors TRBJ2-5, so the J call may be wrong. Per the germline V gene, CDR1 is LGHNA and CDR2 is YNFKEQ. The CDR3 is 20 residues long. The CDR3 DNA is TGTGCCAGCAGCCAAGATCGGGTCCAGACTAGCGGGGAAATTAAAGAGACCCAGTACTTC. Encoded protein: CASSQDRVQTSGEIKETQYF.

The chain is built from TRBV11-1 and TRBJ1-2; the match to TRBD1 covers 7 bases. V shed 4 bases and J 8 bases; nucleotides not matched to a gene: 4. The CDR3 is 12 residues long. The germline V gene has CDR1 SGHAT and CDR2 FQDESV (reference sequence). The CDR3 is CASSSGTDGYTF. The CDR3 DNA reads TGTGCCAGCAGCTCTGGGACAGACGGCTACACCTTC.

The sample holds a few counts of this clonotype. The rearrangement joins TRBV20-1 to TRBJ2-1; 9 nucleotides agree with TRBD2. Germline values: CDR1 DFQATT, CDR2 SNEGSKA (reference sequence). The CDR3 spans 14 residues. V shed 5 bases and J 6 bases; nucleotides not matched to a gene: 8. The CDR3 reads CSAPLAGLFNEQFF. The CDR3 nucleotides are TGCAGTGCTCCTCTAGCGGGGCTATTCAATGAGCAGTTCTTC.